These T cell receptor beta chains were read from a single sample in a study of T cell repertoires in cytomegalovirus infection. Their cognate antigens are unknown. TCRdb reprocessed the reads with MiXCR, giving one entry per CDR3 protein. This repertoire shows roughly 180,000 distinct CDR3 sequences, less than 25% found once; its top ten account for 20% to 30%. This specimen consisted of CD8+ T cells from cultured PBMCs, obtained from culture after CMV antigen stimulation. The receptors originated from a human donor in good health (CMV status not recorded). Some clones in this sample may be carry-over from other donors' samples. Each CDR3 is given without its conserved first and last residue. A D gene is named only where the DNA matches it firmly.

D gene: NA
J gene: TRBJ2-7
V gene: TRBV5-1
CDR3 protein: ASSPLGGATYEQY

D gene: NA
J gene: TRBJ2-1
V gene: TRBV4-1
CDR3 protein: ASSHPLGRQNEQF

D gene: NA
J gene: TRBJ1-1
V gene: TRBV27
CDR3 protein: ASSPGRANTEAF

D gene: TRBD1
J gene: TRBJ2-7
V gene: TRBV7-8
CDR3 protein: ASSSRSRDSAYEQY

D gene: NA
J gene: TRBJ2-7
V gene: TRBV7-6
CDR3 protein: ASSLYIGDYEQY

D gene: NA
J gene: TRBJ1-4
V gene: TRBV7-2
CDR3 protein: ASSWTESRPNEKLF

D gene: NA
J gene: TRBJ1-1
V gene: TRBV6-6
CDR3 protein: ASSPFNSGKNTEAF

D gene: TRBD1
J gene: TRBJ1-5
V gene: TRBV4-1
CDR3 protein: ASSQGTGDHQPQH

D gene: NA
J gene: TRBJ2-3
V gene: TRBV6-5
CDR3 protein: ASSYDLLSTDTQY

D gene: NA
J gene: TRBJ1-1
V gene: TRBV27
CDR3 protein: ASSFTGPPVNTEAF

D gene: NA
J gene: TRBJ1-1
V gene: TRBV14
CDR3 protein: ASSYSMNTEAF

D gene: TRBD1
J gene: TRBJ2-3
V gene: TRBV6-2/TRBV6-3
CDR3 protein: ASSPTGTDTQY